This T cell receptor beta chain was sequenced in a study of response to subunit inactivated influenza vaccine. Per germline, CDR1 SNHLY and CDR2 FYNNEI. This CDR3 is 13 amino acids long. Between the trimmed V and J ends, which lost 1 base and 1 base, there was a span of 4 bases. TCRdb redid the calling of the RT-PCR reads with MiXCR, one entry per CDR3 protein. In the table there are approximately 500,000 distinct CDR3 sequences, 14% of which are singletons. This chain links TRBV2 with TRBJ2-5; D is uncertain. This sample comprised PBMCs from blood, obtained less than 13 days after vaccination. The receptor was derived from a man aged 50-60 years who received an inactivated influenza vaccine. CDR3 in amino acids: CASSEVPQETQYF. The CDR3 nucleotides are TGTGCCAGCAGTGAAGTTCCCCAAGAGACCCAGTACTTC.